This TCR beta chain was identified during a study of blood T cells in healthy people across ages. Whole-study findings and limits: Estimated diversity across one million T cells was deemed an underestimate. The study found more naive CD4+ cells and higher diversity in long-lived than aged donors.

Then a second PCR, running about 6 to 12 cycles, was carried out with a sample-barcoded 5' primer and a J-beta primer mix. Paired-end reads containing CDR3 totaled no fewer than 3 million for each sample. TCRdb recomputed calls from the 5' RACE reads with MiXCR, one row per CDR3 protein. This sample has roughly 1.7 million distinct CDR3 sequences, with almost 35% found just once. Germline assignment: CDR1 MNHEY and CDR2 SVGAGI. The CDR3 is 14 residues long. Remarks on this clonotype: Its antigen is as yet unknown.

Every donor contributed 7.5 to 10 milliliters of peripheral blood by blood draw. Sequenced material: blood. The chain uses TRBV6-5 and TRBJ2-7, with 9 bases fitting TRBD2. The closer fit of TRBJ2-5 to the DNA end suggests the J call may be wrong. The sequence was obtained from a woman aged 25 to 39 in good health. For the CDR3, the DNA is TGTGCCAGCGCCAGAGAGCGGGGGGCGGAGACCCAGTACTTC. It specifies CASARERGAETQYF.